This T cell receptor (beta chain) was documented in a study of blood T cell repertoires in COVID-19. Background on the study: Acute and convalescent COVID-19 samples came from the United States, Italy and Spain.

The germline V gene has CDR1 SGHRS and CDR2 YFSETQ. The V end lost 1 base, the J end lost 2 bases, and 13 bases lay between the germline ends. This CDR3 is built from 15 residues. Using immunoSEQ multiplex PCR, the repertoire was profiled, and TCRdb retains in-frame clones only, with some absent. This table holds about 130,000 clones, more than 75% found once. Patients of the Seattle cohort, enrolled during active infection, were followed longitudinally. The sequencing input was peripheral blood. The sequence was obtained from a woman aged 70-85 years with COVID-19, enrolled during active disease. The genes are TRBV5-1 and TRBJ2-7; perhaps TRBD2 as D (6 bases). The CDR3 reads CASSLWEERTYEQYF. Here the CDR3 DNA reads TGCGCCAGCAGCTTGTGGGAGGAGAGAACCTACGAGCAGTACTTC.